This entry is about one TCR beta chain. CDR3 size: 16 residues. This record belongs to a study of blood T cells in healthy people across ages. Next came a second PCR, run for about 7 to 12 cycles, which used a sample-barcoded 5' primer along with a J-beta primer mix. TCRdb re-analysed the 5' RACE reads in MiXCR, keeping a single row per CDR3 protein. Among approximately 850,000 distinct CDR3 sequences listed, 58% were seen once. The sequencing input was blood. The sequence came from a young man in good health. The chain carries TRBV12-3 or TRBV12-4 and TRBJ2-5; TRBD2 might be the D (5 bases). Matching the DNA end better, TRBJ2-7 makes the J call doubtful. The CDR3 spells CASSPHTSIQVYEQYF. CDR3 bases: TGTGCCAGCAGTCCCCATACTAGTATCCAGGTCTACGAGCAGTACTTC.